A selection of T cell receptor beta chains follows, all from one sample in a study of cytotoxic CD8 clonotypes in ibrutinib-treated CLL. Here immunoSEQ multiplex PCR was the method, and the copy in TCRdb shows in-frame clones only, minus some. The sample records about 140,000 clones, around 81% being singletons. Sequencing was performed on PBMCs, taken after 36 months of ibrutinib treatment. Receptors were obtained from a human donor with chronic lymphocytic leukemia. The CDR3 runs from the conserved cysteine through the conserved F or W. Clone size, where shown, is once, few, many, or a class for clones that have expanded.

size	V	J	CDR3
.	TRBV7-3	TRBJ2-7	CASSPPGSYEQYF
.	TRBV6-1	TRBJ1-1	CASSEISNTEAFF
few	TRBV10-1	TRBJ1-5	CASSEGFQPQHF
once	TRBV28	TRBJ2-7	CASRTLGEGPFNEQYF
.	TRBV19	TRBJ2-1	CASKSYSDPGFYNEQFF
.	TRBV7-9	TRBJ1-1	CASSLAAPRDTEAFF
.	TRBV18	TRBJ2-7	CASSLDRGYEQYF
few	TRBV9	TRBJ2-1	CASSPPRGAGIHYEQFF
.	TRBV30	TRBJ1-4	CAWGAGFGHEKLFF
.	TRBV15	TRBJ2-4	CATSSLFTGGELAKNIQYF
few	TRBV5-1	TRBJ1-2	CASSPLGQGGGYTF
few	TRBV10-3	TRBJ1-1	CAIRPAGNTEAFF
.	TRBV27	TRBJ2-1	CASSLGPYTTEQFF
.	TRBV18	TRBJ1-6	CASSAAVDSFLHF
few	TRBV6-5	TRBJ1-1	CASSYTTEMNTEAFF
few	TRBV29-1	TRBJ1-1	CSVELERNEAFF
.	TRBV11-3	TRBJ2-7	CASSLTGGLEQYF
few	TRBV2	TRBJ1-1	CASSVGVLEAFF
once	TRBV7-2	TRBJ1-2	CASSPAHTFGYTF
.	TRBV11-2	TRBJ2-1	CASSLVVGSYNEQFF
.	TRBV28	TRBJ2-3	CASRGQGYILSTDTQYF
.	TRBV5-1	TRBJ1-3	CASSPGPPTGGGGNTIYF
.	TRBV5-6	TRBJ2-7	CASSFWPRGEQYF
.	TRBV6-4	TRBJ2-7	CASSGTSYEQYF
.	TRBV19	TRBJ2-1	CASSMKSGGADEQFF
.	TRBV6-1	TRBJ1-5	CASSQDRGQPQHF
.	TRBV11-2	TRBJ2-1	CASSWHNEQFF
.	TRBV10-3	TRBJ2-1	CAIRDLGHEQFF
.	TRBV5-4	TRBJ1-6	CASSPGQSYNSPLHF
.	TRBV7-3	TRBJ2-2	CASSHLDGRNTGELFF
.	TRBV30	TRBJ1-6	CAWSWGGNSPLHF
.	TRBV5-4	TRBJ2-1	CASSPVHGNNEQFF
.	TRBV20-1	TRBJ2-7	CSARAYEQYF
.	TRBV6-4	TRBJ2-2	CASKWGSTGELFF
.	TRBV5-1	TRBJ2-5	CASSRDPDRQETQYF
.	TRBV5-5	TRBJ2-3	CASSLQGSTDTQYF
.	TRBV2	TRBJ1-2	CASSELVWTGNGYTF
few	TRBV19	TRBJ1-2	CASSIKGSTSADFGYTF
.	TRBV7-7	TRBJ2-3	CASSLGGGSDTQYF
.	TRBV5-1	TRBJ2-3	CASSLVDRGTDTQYF
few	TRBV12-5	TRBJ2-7	CASGPNEQYF